This passage covers 27 T cell receptor beta chains from one sample sequenced in a study of T cell changes during pregnancy in multiple sclerosis. Using immunoSEQ multiplex PCR, the repertoire was profiled, and TCRdb retains in-frame clones only, with some absent. The sample records tens of thousands of clones, approximately 90% being singletons. Sequencing was performed on peripheral blood, taken after pregnancy. These receptor sequences come from a female donor in good health, enrolled as a control in a pregnancy study.

About this clone: The same CDR3 arises from other DNA sequences in this sample as well. V is TRBV10-3 and J is TRBJ1-1; TRBD1 agrees at 8 bases. The CDR3 is 14 residues long. Germline V CDR1 and CDR2: ENHRY, SYGVKD. The V segment lost 4 bases and the J segment 0 bases; nucleotides outside the gene matches: 1. The CDR3 sequence: CAISGQGLNTEAFF. In nucleotides, the CDR3 is TGTGCCATCAGTGGACAGGGGCTGAACACTGAAGCTTTCTTT.

This sequence joins TRBV6-5 and TRBJ2-7; tentatively, D is TRBD2 (5 bases). The CDR3 has 15 residues. The ends were cut back, 4 bases at V and 2 bases at J, with 15 bases in the middle. Germline V gives CDR1 MNHEY, CDR2 SVGAGI. CDR3 coding DNA: TGTGCCAGCAGTTCCCGTGATAGCGCTCCCTACGAGCAGTACTTC. Residues: CASSSRDSAPYEQYF.

The chain links TRBV14 to TRBJ1-3, with D possibly being TRBD1 (6 bases). V lost 4 bases to trimming and J lost 2 bases, with 9 bases between them. CDR1 and CDR2 (germline): SGHDN, FVKESK. The CDR3 covers 14 residues. CDR3 sequence: CASSRGQAGNTIYF. The CDR3 DNA sequence: TGTGCCAGCAGCCGGGGGCAGGCTGGAAACACCATATATTTT.

J is TRBJ1-3 and V is TRBV7-8; D unresolved. The V end lost 3 bases, the J end lost 2 bases, and 5 bases lay between the germline ends. This CDR3 has 13 residues. Germline assignment: CDR1 SGHVS and CDR2 FQNEAQ. The CDR3 DNA reads TGTGCCAGCAGCTTTGCTACTGGAAACACCATATATTTT. This translates into CASSFATGNTIYF.

The chain recombines TRBV18 with TRBJ2-3, with D possibly TRBD2 on 5 matching bases. The CDR3 consists of 15 residues. The V gene lost 2 bases and the J gene lost 1 base, with 10 bases spanning the gap. The germline CDR1 and CDR2 sequences are KGHSH and LQKENI. The CDR3 protein is CASSPSARGTDTQYF. CDR3 bases: TGTGCCAGCTCACCATCGGCGCGGGGCACAGATACGCAGTATTTT.

This chain joins TRBV5-4 and TRBJ2-7; D gene uncertain. The CDR3 sequence is 13 residues long. V was pared by 2 bases and J by 5 bases, with 11 bases between. Germline V gene sequence: CDR1 SGHNT, CDR2 YYREEE (reference sequence). CDR3: CASSFRQVHEQYF. The CDR3 region has the DNA TGTGCCAGCAGCTTCAGACAAGTCCACGAGCAGTACTTC.

CDR3 in DNA: TGTGCCAGTCGAGACAGGGGGAACACTGAAGCTTTCTTT. Translating gives CASRDRGNTEAFF. The chain employs TRBV11-3 and TRBJ1-1, with 8 bases that match TRBD1. Per germline, CDR1 SGHNT and CDR2 YENEEA. V trimming: 9 bases; J trimming: 1 base; junction bases outside the gene matches: 4. The CDR3 covers 13 residues.

The chain employs TRBV30 and TRBJ2-1; 7 positions agree with TRBD1. Germline loops: CDR1 GTSNPN, CDR2 SVGIG (reference sequence). After removal of 3 bases from V and 2 bases from J, the junction contained 10 bases not matched to a gene. This CDR3 is built from 16 residues. The CDR3 region has the DNA TGTGCCTGGAGCATACCGATACAGGGGCCCTACAATGAGCAGTTCTTC. Translation gives CAWSIPIQGPYNEQFF.

The chain employs TRBV6-1 and TRBJ2-1; a weak D match, TRBD1 (6 bases). V lost 2 bases and J 5 bases, leaving 13 bases between the germline ends. The CDR3 has 15 amino acids. CDR1 and CDR2 (germline): MNHNS, SASEGT. In DNA, the CDR3 is TGTGCCAGCAGTGAAACAGGGCACAGGAACAATGAGCAGTTCTTC. Protein product: CASSETGHRNNEQFF.

V usage is TRBV5-4 and J usage is TRBJ2-1; D might be TRBD2 (6 bases). The CDR3 spans 15 residues. V lost 4 bases and J 4 bases, leaving 15 bases between the germline ends. Per the germline V gene, CDR1 is SGHNT and CDR2 is YYREEE (reference sequence). The CDR3 loop reads CASSDRDFLYNEQFF. The CDR3 DNA reads TGTGCCAGCAGCGACCGGGACTTCCTTTACAATGAGCAGTTCTTC.

The rearrangement links TRBV10-2 to TRBJ1-1; possibly TRBD1 for D (5 bases). Germline values: CDR1 WSHSY, CDR2 SAAADI. Trimming removed 8 bases at V and 1 base at J, with 5 bases between. The CDR3 contains 11 residues. This chain's CDR3 is CASQGNTEAFF. Written as DNA, the CDR3 is TGCGCCAGCCAGGGGAACACTGAAGCTTTCTTT.

The rearrangement links TRBV19 to TRBJ1-3; 7 bases align to TRBD1. Trimming removed 3 bases from V and 2 bases from J; junction bases left unmatched: 1. The CDR3 length is 14 residues. Germline assignment: CDR1 LNHDA and CDR2 SQIVND (reference sequence). CDR3: CASSIGQAGNTIYF. The CDR3 DNA reads as TGTGCCAGTAGTATCGGACAGGCTGGAAACACCATATATTTT. The full variable domain, in which reference TRBV19 and TRBJ1-3 provide the parts outside the CDR3, is DGGITQSPKYLFRKEGQNVTLSCEQNLNHDAMYWYRQDPGQGLRLIYYSQIVNDFQKGDIAEGYSVSREKKESFPLTVTSAQKNPTAFYLCASSIGQAGNTIYFGEGSWLTVV.

The chain links TRBV7-9 to TRBJ1-1; D not resolved. The germline gives CDR1 SEHNR, CDR2 FQNEAQ (reference sequence). The CDR3 runs to 13 residues. Between the trimmed V and J ends, which lost 4 bases and 0 bases, there was a span of 6 bases. The CDR3: CASSSLLNTEAFF. In DNA form, the CDR3 reads TGTGCCAGCAGCTCCCTTCTGAACACTGAAGCTTTCTTT.

The chain recombines TRBV9 with TRBJ2-7; D ambiguous. The CDR3 runs 14 residues. V dropped 0 bases and J dropped 1 base, with 8 bases sitting between them. CDR1 and CDR2 (germline): SGDLS, YYNGEE. CDR3 protein: CASSVGAGSYEQYF. Written as DNA, the CDR3 is TGTGCCAGCAGCGTAGGGGCAGGTTCCTACGAGCAGTACTTC.

The chain links TRBV9 to TRBJ1-2; no definite D call. Per germline, CDR1 SGDLS and CDR2 YYNGEE. The CDR3 is 16 residues long. Trimming removed 3 bases at V and 3 bases at J, with 18 bases between. The CDR3 sequence is CASSAPRTEAYYGYTF. The CDR3 coding sequence is TGTGCCAGCAGCGCCCCAAGGACGGAGGCCTACTATGGCTACACCTTC.

In regard to this clone: The sample has other DNA sequences that encode this CDR3 too. The chain is built from TRBV7-9 and TRBJ2-3; D is ambiguous. Per the germline V gene, CDR1 is SEHNR and CDR2 is FQNEAQ (reference sequence). Trimming took off 1 base at V and 2 bases at J, with 10 bases between the two ends. This CDR3 region has 15 residues. The CDR3 sequence is CASSLVVLPTDTQYF. The CDR3 DNA follows: TGTGCCAGCAGCTTAGTGGTCCTACCCACAGATACGCAGTATTTT.

The CDR3 here is CASSSRGGDYGYTF. CDR3 sequence (DNA): TGTGCCAGCAGCTCCCGGGGCGGGGACTATGGCTACACCTTC. The chain links TRBV7-6 to TRBJ1-2; a possible D gene is TRBD1 (5 bases). CDR3 length equals 14 residues. Germline lookup yields CDR1 SGHVS and CDR2 FNYEAQ. The germline V and J ends were trimmed by 4 bases and 3 bases, with 12 bases remaining between them. The variable domain in full, completed from reference TRBV7-6 and TRBJ1-2, reads GAGVSQSPRYKVTKRGQDVALRCDPISGHVSLYWYRQALGQGPEFLTYFNYEAQQDKSGLPNDRFSAERPEGSISTLTIQRTEQRDSAMYRCASSSRGGDYGYTFGSGTRLTVV.

The chain employs TRBV10-3 and TRBJ1-2; 7 bases map to TRBD1. The CDR3 spans 14 residues. Germline loops: CDR1 ENHRY, CDR2 SYGVKD. V trimming: 5 bases; J trimming: 7 bases; junction bases outside the gene matches: 10. Here the CDR3 DNA reads TGTGCCATCAGTTCTCCCGACAGGGACGGTGGCTACACCTTC. Translating it yields CAISSPDRDGGYTF.

The table lists this clone with a count of one. This chain links TRBV18 with TRBJ2-2; D perhaps matches TRBD1 (6 bases). Germline CDR1 reads KGHSH; CDR2 reads LQKENI. The CDR3 runs 14 residues. Trimming pared 8 bases from V and 2 bases from J, leaving 12 bases between. CDR3 residues: CASPTGGNTGELFF. CDR3 nucleotide sequence: TGTGCCAGCCCGACAGGCGGCAACACCGGGGAGCTGTTTTTT.

This clone was seen only once. This chain joins TRBV7-9 and TRBJ1-1; 9 bases line up with TRBD1. V lost 2 bases to trimming and J lost 7 bases; unmatched junction nucleotides: 8. CDR3 length equals 15 residues. Germline values: CDR1 SEHNR, CDR2 FQNEAQ (reference sequence). The CDR3 DNA reads as TGTGCCAGCAGCTTAATGGGGACAGGGTCTTTTGAAGCTTTCTTT. Its translation is CASSLMGTGSFEAFF.

The rearrangement joins TRBV5-4 to TRBJ2-3; weak D call: TRBD2 (7 bases). Germline V gives CDR1 SGHNT, CDR2 YYREEE (reference sequence). Trimming removed 7 bases at V and 1 base at J, with 16 bases between. The CDR3 runs 15 residues. The CDR3 here is CASQRGGERTDTQYF. The CDR3 DNA reads TGTGCCAGCCAAAGGGGGGGTGAACGCACAGATACGCAGTATTTT.

J is TRBJ1-1 and V is TRBV4-3, with TRBD1 as a possible D gene (6 bases). Germline assignment: CDR1 LGHNA and CDR2 YSLEER. CDR3 length: 15 residues. V gave up 4 bases and J gave up 4 bases, with 16 bases separating them. CDR3 in amino acids: CASSLGQGWITEAFF. For the CDR3, the DNA is TGCGCCAGCAGCCTTGGCCAGGGGTGGATCACTGAAGCTTTCTTT.

The CDR3 bases are TGCAGCGTTGGGGAAGGGGGAGACAATGAGCAGTTCTTC. It is translated as CSVGEGGDNEQFF. The chain uses TRBV29-1 and TRBJ2-1, with D possibly TRBD1 on 6 matching bases. Trimming removed 4 bases from V and 5 bases from J, with 12 bases in between. The CDR3 is made up of 13 amino acids. Germline assignment: CDR1 SQVTM and CDR2 ANQGSEA.

This chain joins TRBV4-1 and TRBJ2-5; weak D call: TRBD2 (6 bases). The CDR3 loop spans 15 amino acids. Per germline, CDR1 MGHRA and CDR2 YSYEKL. The ends were cut back, 1 base at V and 4 bases at J, with 13 bases in the middle. The CDR3 DNA sequence: TGCGCCAGCAGCCAAGCCCCGGGAGCGGTAGAGACCCAGTACTTC. Its translation: CASSQAPGAVETQYF.

The chain employs TRBV18 and TRBJ2-3; TRBD2 agrees at 10 bases. CDR1 is KGHSH, CDR2 LQKENI, per germline. The J segment lost 11 bases and the V segment lost 3 bases, leaving 14 bases of the junction unmatched. The CDR3 runs 16 residues. CDR3 sequence: CASSPYSGGAEVVQYF. The CDR3 DNA reads as TGTGCCAGCTCACCCTACAGCGGGGGGGCCGAGGTGGTGCAGTATTTT.

The rearrangement joins TRBV4-1 to TRBJ1-2; D is possibly TRBD1 (5 bases). Germline CDR1 and CDR2: MGHRA and YSYEKL. Trimming took off 0 bases at V and 7 bases at J, with 12 bases between the two ends. The CDR3 runs 14 residues. CDR3 coding DNA: TGCGCCAGCAGCCAAGAGATGGGGCAGAGTGGCTACACCTTC. The encoded protein is CASSQEMGQSGYTF.

The genes are TRBV6-6 and TRBJ1-1; D might be TRBD1 (6 bases). The germline gives CDR1 MNHNY, CDR2 SVGAGI (reference sequence). V gave up 10 bases and J gave up 1 base, with 16 bases separating them. The CDR3 is 14 amino acids. The CDR3 loop reads CAIKGGVRNTEAFF. CDR3 coding DNA: TGTGCCATCAAGGGGGGGGTTAGGAACACTGAAGCTTTCTTT.